The TCR beta chain under discussion was sequenced for a study of T cell responses to AZD1222 COVID-19 vaccine. The CDR3 runs to 14 residues. Per the germline V gene, CDR1 is LNHDA and CDR2 is SQIVND (reference sequence). Sequencing was performed with immunoSEQ multiplex PCR; in TCRdb, only in-frame clones are kept and a portion is missing. The repertoire includes tens of thousands of clones, about four fifths of them detected once, and 26% sits in the top ten. Turning to this clone: A junction end diverges from the germline sequence, so it may reflect a read error.

This chain joins TRBV19 and TRBJ1-4; possible D gene TRBD1, 5 bases. The source was peripheral blood, collected 28 days after the second AZD1222 dose. The sequence was obtained from an adult who received the AZD1222 COVID-19 vaccine. Here the CDR3 DNA reads TGTGCCAGTAGCCGACAGCCACCTAAAGAAAAACTGTTTTTT. It yields the protein CASSRQPPKEKLFF. Combining the CDR3 with reference TRBV19 and TRBJ1-4 gives the whole variable domain DGGITQSPKYLFRKEGQNVTLSCEQNLNHDAMYWYRQDPGQGLRLIYYSQIVNDFQKGDIAEGYSVSREKKESFPLTVTSAQKNPTAFYLCASSRQPPKEKLFFGSGTQLSVL.